A single sample is the source of the 18 T cell receptor beta chains below, sequenced in a study of cytomegalovirus exposure and HLA in healthy donors. The PCR used 60 Vbeta and 13 Jbeta primers. Produced via immunoSEQ multiplex PCR; TCRdb's table is partial and in-frame only. This sample yields 100,000 to 150,000 clones, of which around four fifths are seen a single time; 20% belongs to the top ten. Sequencing was done on a sample of PBMCs. These receptors were collected from a man aged 18 to 35 in good health and CMV-seropositive.

The chain joins TRBV6-6 to TRBJ1-2; perhaps TRBD1 as D (6 bases). The germline V gene encodes CDR1 MNHNY and CDR2 SVGAGI (reference sequence). The CDR3 covers 12 residues. The CDR3 reads CGVGGGGFGYTF. The DNA of the CDR3 is TGTGGCGTCGGAGGCGGGGGCTTTGGCTACACCTTC.

CDR3 sequence reads: CASSSRDIYNSPLHF. The CDR3 DNA reads as TGTGCCAGCAGCTCCCGGGACATCTATAATTCACCCCTCCACTTT. The chain joins TRBV27 to TRBJ1-6; D perhaps matches TRBD1 (6 bases). Germline-derived CDR1 and CDR2 are MNHEY and SMNVEV (reference sequence). The CDR3 consists of 15 residues. V was pared by 6 bases and J by 3 bases, with 12 bases between.

This rearrangement joins TRBV29-1 to TRBJ1-1, with D maybe TRBD1 (5 bases). The CDR3 consists of 16 residues. V was shortened by 4 bases and J by 2 bases, with 20 bases between the two germline ends. Germline CDR1 is SQVTM and CDR2 is ANQGSEA. CDR3 sequence: CSVAGHSEMANTEAFF. The CDR3 region has the DNA TGCAGCGTTGCCGGACACTCGGAGATGGCAAACACTGAAGCTTTCTTT.

The chain carries TRBV27 and TRBJ2-7; 10 nucleotides match TRBD1. Trimming at V came to 5 bases and at J to 3 bases, leaving 7 bases not matched to a gene. Germline values: CDR1 MNHEY, CDR2 SMNVEV (reference sequence). This CDR3 has 15 residues. The CDR3 coding sequence is TGTGCCAGCAGTCGACCGGGACAGGGGTTCTACGAGCAGTACTTC. Protein: CASSRPGQGFYEQYF.

J is TRBJ1-2 and V is TRBV13, with TRBD1 as a possible D gene (6 bases). The germline V and J ends were trimmed by 2 bases and 12 bases, with 16 bases remaining between them. The CDR3 sequence is 13 residues long. Germline loops: CDR1 PRHDT, CDR2 FYEKMQ (reference sequence). CDR3: CASSLRQGSGNTF. For the CDR3, the DNA is TGTGCCAGCAGCTTAAGGCAGGGGAGTGGAAACACCTTC.

This chain links TRBV5-1 with TRBJ1-4, with 7 nucleotides matching TRBD1. CDR3 length equals 14 residues. The ends lost 4 bases at V and 4 bases at J; junction bases unmatched: 4. The germline V gene has CDR1 SGHRS and CDR2 YFSETQ. CDR3 sequence reads: CASSPGQFNEKLFF. The CDR3 nucleotides read TGCGCCAGCAGCCCGGGACAGTTTAATGAAAAACTGTTTTTT.

The chain recombines TRBV11-2 with TRBJ1-1, with 8 bases that match TRBD1. Unmatched junction bases numbered 5, after V lost 4 bases and J lost 4 bases. The CDR3 is made up of 14 amino acids. Germline V gene lookup returns CDR1 SGHAT and CDR2 FQNNGV. CDR3: CASSWDRSGTEAFF. The CDR3 region has the DNA TGTGCCAGCAGCTGGGACAGGTCGGGCACTGAAGCTTTCTTT.

The CDR3 region is CASSLVQRVFSYNEQFF. In nucleotides, the CDR3 is TGTGCCAGCAGCTTGGTTCAAAGAGTGTTCTCCTACAATGAGCAGTTCTTC. The rearrangement joins TRBV5-6 to TRBJ2-1; D is ambiguous. This CDR3 contains 17 residues. V lost 0 bases, J lost 0 bases, and 13 bases lay in between. Germline CDR1 SGHDT, CDR2 YYEEEE.

This chain links TRBV9 with TRBJ2-3, with no clear D. The CDR3 is 14 amino acids. Germline loops: CDR1 SGDLS, CDR2 YYNGEE. Trimming removed 0 bases at V and 2 bases at J, with 7 bases between. CDR3 amino acids: CASSVGLYTDTQYF. The CDR3 DNA is TGTGCCAGCAGCGTAGGACTTTACACAGATACGCAGTATTTT.

This rearrangement joins TRBV28 to TRBJ2-7; 7 bases match TRBD1. From germline, CDR1 is MDHEN and CDR2 SYDVKM. Losses at the gene ends were 4 bases for V and 2 bases for J; bases not matched to a gene: 5. There are 14 residues in the CDR3. CDR3 in amino acids: CASSYGQVTYEQYF. The CDR3 DNA follows: TGTGCCAGCAGTTACGGACAGGTAACCTACGAGCAGTACTTC.

The rearrangement links TRBV11-2 to TRBJ2-1; D is perhaps TRBD2 (7 bases). CDR1 is SGHAT, CDR2 FQNNGV, per germline. Trimming cost V 1 base and J 6 bases, with 10 bases left between them. CDR3 length: 14 amino acids. The CDR3 DNA follows: TGTGCCAGCAGCTTAGCGGGGGGCATCAATGAGCAGTTCTTC. Its translation: CASSLAGGINEQFF. Full variable domain (missing parts from reference TRBV11-2 and TRBJ2-1): EAGVAQSPRYKIIEKRQSVAFWCNPISGHATLYWYQQILGQGPKLLIQFQNNGVVDDSQLPKDRFSAERLKGVDSTLKIQPAKLEDSAVYLCASSLAGGINEQFFGPGTRLTVL.

The CDR3 nucleotides are TGTGCCACCAAGCGGGGTACAGGCGCCTCCTACGAGCAGTACTTC. This codes for CATKRGTGASYEQYF. The rearrangement links TRBV6-1 to TRBJ2-7, with 7 bases aligning to TRBD2. Germline V CDR1 and CDR2: MNHNS, SASEGT. The V and J ends lost 10 bases and 0 bases, in that order; junction bases with no gene match: 12. There are 15 residues in the CDR3.

This chain connects TRBV28 to TRBJ1-4; 7 nucleotides align to TRBD1. The CDR3 extends over 15 amino acids. V lost 5 bases to trimming and J lost 1 base; unmatched junction nucleotides: 4. Germline CDR1 MDHEN, CDR2 SYDVKM. CDR3 nucleotides: TGTGCCAGCAGTAGTTCAGGGGGAACTAATGAAAAACTGTTTTTT. It yields the protein CASSSSGGTNEKLFF.

The gene calls are TRBV18 and TRBJ2-5, with D uncertain. This CDR3 is 14 amino acids long. V shed 2 bases and J shed 5 bases, with 12 bases lying between them. CDR1 and CDR2 from the germline V gene are KGHSH and LQKENI. CDR3 nucleotide sequence: TGTGCCAGCTCACCAGGTTCGGTGGAGGAGACCCAGTACTTC. Translated, it gives CASSPGSVEETQYF.

The chain joins TRBV11-2 to TRBJ2-7; tentative D call: TRBD1 (5 bases). In germline, CDR1 is SGHAT, CDR2 FQNNGV. The CDR3 is 13 residues long. V gave up 3 bases and J gave up 7 bases, with 13 bases separating them. The CDR3 spells CASSFTGSGEQYF. The CDR3 DNA is TGTGCCAGCAGCTTCACCGGTTCAGGGGAGCAGTACTTC.

The table lists this clone with a few counts. This chain links TRBV7-9 with TRBJ2-3; a possible D gene is TRBD2 (6 bases). The germline V and J ends were trimmed by 4 bases and 4 bases, with 9 bases remaining between them. This CDR3 contains 13 residues. Germline lookup yields CDR1 SEHNR and CDR2 FQNEAQ (reference sequence). The CDR3 DNA follows: TGTGCCAGCAGCTCGGGGACTTCAGATACGCAGTATTTT. This sequence encodes CASSSGTSDTQYF.

This chain links TRBV6-1 with TRBJ2-7; TRBD1 aligns across 10 bases. Per the germline V gene, CDR1 is MNHNS and CDR2 is SASEGT. The trim removed 4 bases at V and 4 bases at J, leaving 7 bases unmatched. This CDR3 spans 15 amino acids. CDR3 sequence reads: CASSVSGTGDYEQYF. The CDR3 DNA sequence: TGTGCCAGCAGTGTATCCGGGACAGGGGATTACGAGCAGTACTTC.

The J gene is TRBJ2-7, the V gene TRBV6-5, with TRBD1 as a possible D gene (6 bases). Trimming left V 2 bases short and J 3 bases short, with 11 bases between. From germline, CDR1 is MNHEY and CDR2 SVGAGI. The CDR3 spans 14 residues. The CDR3, as DNA: TGTGCCAGCAGTTACATGGGGGCAGGCTACGAGCAGTACTTC. Its protein is CASSYMGAGYEQYF.